This T cell receptor beta chain was profiled in a study of blood T cell repertoires in COVID-19. About the research overall: Nucleic acid was either cDNA or gDNA, and it came from T cells, B-cell-depleted T cells, or PBMCs.

Assay used: immunoSEQ multiplex PCR; TCRdb lists only in-frame clones, some missing. The profile covers fewer than 30,000 clones, with 90% to 95% appearing a single time and 4% taken by the ten largest. Germline V lookup: CDR1 LGHDT, CDR2 YNNKEL (reference sequence). The CDR3 has 14 residues. V dropped 8 bases and J dropped 1; count of bases not matched to a gene: 4. Sequencing input: peripheral blood. This receptor was taken from a human donor with active COVID-19. The donor label of this sample is uncertain. This chain joins TRBV3-1 (or the pseudogene TRBV3-2) and TRBJ1-1, with TRBD1 matching 10 bases. The CDR3 sequence: CASEDRGQNTEAFF. The CDR3, as DNA: TGTGCCAGCGAAGACAGGGGGCAGAACACTGAAGCTTTCTTT.